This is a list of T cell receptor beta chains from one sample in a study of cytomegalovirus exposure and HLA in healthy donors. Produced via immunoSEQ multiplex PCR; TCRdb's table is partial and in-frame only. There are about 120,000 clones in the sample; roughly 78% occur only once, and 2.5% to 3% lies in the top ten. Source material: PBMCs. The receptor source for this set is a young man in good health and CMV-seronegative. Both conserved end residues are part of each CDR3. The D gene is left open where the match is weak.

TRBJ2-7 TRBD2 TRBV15 CATSRDWTSGTEQYF TGTGCCACCAGCAGAGACTGGACTAGCGGGACCGAGCAGTACTTC
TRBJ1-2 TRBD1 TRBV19 CASSYNTPTGLIYTF TGTGCCAGTAGTTATAATACCCCGACAGGGCTTATCTACACCTTC
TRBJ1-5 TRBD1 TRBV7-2 CASSSSIRTGGYQPQHF TGTGCCAGCAGCTCATCAATCCGGACAGGGGGCTATCAGCCCCAGCATTTT
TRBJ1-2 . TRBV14 CASSLEQGIGYGYTF TGTGCCAGCAGCCTTGAACAGGGCATTGGCTATGGCTACACCTTC
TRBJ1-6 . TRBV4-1 CASSQVENSPLHF TGCGCCAGCAGCCAGGTCGAGAATTCACCCCTCCACTTT
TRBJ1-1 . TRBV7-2 CASSLGSGVNTEAFF TGTGCCAGCAGCCTCGGCTCAGGGGTGAACACTGAAGCTTTCTTT
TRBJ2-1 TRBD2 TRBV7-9 CASSVLAGEGNEQFF TGTGCCAGCAGCGTCCTAGCGGGAGAGGGCAATGAGCAGTTCTTC
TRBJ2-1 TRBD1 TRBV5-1 CASSPPGQGAYNEQFF TGCGCCAGCAGCCCACCCGGACAGGGGGCCTACAATGAGCAGTTCTTC
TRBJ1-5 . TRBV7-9 CASSLVGGPYSNQPQHF TGTGCCAGCAGCTTAGTTGGGGGCCCGTATAGCAATCAGCCCCAGCATTTT
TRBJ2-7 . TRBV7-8 CASSPRWQAAAYEQYF TGTGCCAGCAGCCCAAGGTGGCAGGCTGCCGCTTACGAGCAGTACTTC